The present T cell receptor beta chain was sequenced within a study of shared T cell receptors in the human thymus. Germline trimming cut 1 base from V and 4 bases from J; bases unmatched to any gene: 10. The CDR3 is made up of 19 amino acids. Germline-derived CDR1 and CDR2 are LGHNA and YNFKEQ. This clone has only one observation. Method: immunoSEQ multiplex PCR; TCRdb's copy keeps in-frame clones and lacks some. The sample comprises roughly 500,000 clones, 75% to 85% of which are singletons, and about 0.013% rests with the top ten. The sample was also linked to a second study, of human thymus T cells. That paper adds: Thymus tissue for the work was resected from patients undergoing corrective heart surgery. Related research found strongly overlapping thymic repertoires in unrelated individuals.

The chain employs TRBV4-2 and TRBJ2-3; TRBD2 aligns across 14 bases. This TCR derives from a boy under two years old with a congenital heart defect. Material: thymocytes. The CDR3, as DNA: TGTGCCAGCAGCCAAGGACTAGCGGGAGGGCCGATAGAGGCAGATACGCAGTATTTT. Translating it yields CASSQGLAGGPIEADTQYF.